This TCR beta chain was documented in a study of T cell responses to AZD1222 COVID-19 vaccine (dated by TCRdb to 2020 to 2023). Notes on the research overall: Because spike-specific TCR depth and breadth did not differ between the two schedules, AZD1222 recipients who got a second dose at roughly 4 weeks were pooled with those who got a second dose at roughly 12 weeks. TCR sequencing was performed for 230 to 250 trial participants, of whom approximately 200 were given two doses of AZD1222 and around 26 were given two doses of MenACWY control vaccine. Trial participants were enrolled into age subgroups of 18-55, 56-69 and 70-plus years, which contained 148, 28 and 57 TCR-sequenced participants, respectively. Overall results and qualifications from the work: Conclusions about previously exposed vaccinees are limited because only 5 or 6 AZD1222 recipients were SARS-CoV-2 seropositive at baseline. CD4 TCRs associated with the vaccine covered the entire spike protein, and the dominant responses were in regions 160-218 and 743-854. A significant rise in spike-specific TCR breadth and depth was observed after two AZD1222 doses relative to day 0 and relative to MenACWY recipients. No day 14 peak-response samples were available, so repertoires were characterized only after the peak T cell response. Most participants were white British and females outnumbered males, and the authors suggested that clonal diversity may have been underestimated. Epitopes outside the regions mutated in the B.1.351 and B.1.1.7 variants were reportedly recognized by nearly half of the unique spike-specific TCRs. The 56-69-year group was small, and its depth increase did not reach significance, likely because of low power.

The CDR3 regions of human TCRbeta chains were analyzed by immunosequencing. Per the source publication's procedure: TCRs in the repertoires were compared against a reference library of SARS-CoV-2-specific TCRs that had been generated with the MIRA antigen-specificity platform. Breadth meant the fraction of unique TCRs that were SARS-CoV-2-associated, whereas depth meant the fraction of total T cells that were SARS-CoV-2-associated. Each spike-specific TCR was assigned to its reactive spike region and to a CD4 or CD8 class using the MIRA data. Log10-transformed breadth and depth values were compared by one-way ANOVA with Sidak's multiple comparisons tests. TCRdb carries this immuneACCESS record with in-frame sequences only. Its versions omit some clonotypes, under half of them owing to an unresolved V gene in the studies checked, with the rest unexplained. V and J calls and clone size are given by that table; D and trimming were obtained from the DNA. The sample has around 100,000 clones on record, 80% to 95% of them singletons. Roughly 1.8% of the sample goes to the ten largest clones.

The sample's time point, from its label and the paper: baseline before first vaccination. Samples from vaccinated people were obtained from the UK trials COV001 and COV002, which included a single-blind randomized controlled phase 2/3 trial of AZD1222 (ChAdOx1 nCoV-19) in healthy adults. Trial participant PBMC samples were collected at day 0 and day 28 after the second dose for TCRbeta chain sequencing. For this clone: Its cognate antigen has yet to be identified. No clone much larger than this one lies a single base away; base qualities are absent.

CDR1 LNHDA and CDR2 SQIVND are derived from the germline V gene (reference sequence). From cysteine to phenylalanine, the CDR3 is 15 amino acids long. The only DNA kept is the CDR3, 45 bases in frame from the first base. Trimming costs V 3 bases and J 0 bases, and their ends lie 9 bases apart. Here the chain combines TRBV19 and TRBJ1-5; there is no confident call for the D gene. The clonotype comes from an adult in good health. The sample here was peripheral blood, taken on day 0 of AZD1222 vaccination. The bases are TGTGCCAGTAGTATCTTTGGGAATAGCAATCAGCCCCAGCATTTT. The translation is CASSIFGNSNQPQHF.